This TCR beta chain stems from a study of blood T cell repertoires in COVID-19. This clone has only one observation. In the authors' methods: Scientists estimated how many nucleated cells there were by amplifying reference gene primers. Data came from immunoSEQ multiplex PCR; TCRdb stores just in-frame clones and leaves some out. D and trimming come from the DNA, and the V and J calls and clone size come from that table. The profile shows about 100,000 clones, around four fifths of them singletons. The CDR3 length is 16 residues. Germline CDR1 and CDR2: SQVTM and ANQGSEA. With V trimmed by 4 bases and J by 0 bases, 7 bases remained unmatched.

The source material was peripheral blood. This TCR derives from a man aged 70-80 years with active or convalescent COVID-19. The chain combines TRBV29-1 with TRBJ2-1; the match to TRBD2 covers 9 bases. CDR3 loop: CSVGLAGTSSYNEQFF. CDR3 in DNA: TGCAGCGTTGGGCTAGCGGGGACGAGCTCCTACAATGAGCAGTTCTTC.